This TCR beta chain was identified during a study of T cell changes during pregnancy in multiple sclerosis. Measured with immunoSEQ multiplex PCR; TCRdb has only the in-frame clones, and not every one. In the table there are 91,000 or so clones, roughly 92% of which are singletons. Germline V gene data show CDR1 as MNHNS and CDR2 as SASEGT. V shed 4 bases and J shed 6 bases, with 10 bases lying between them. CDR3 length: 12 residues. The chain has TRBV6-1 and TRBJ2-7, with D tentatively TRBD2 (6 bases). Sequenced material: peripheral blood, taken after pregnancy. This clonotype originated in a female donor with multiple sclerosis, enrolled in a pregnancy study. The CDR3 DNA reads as TGTGCCAGCAGTGTACGGGGGTTCGAGCAGTACTTC. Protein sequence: CASSVRGFEQYF.